Below are 6 T cell receptor beta chains sequenced from a single sample in a study of CD8 T cells in ankylosing spondylitis. Study-level results: Ankylosing spondylitis blood seemed to carry a telltale TCR beta motif made of roughly 8 highly homologous variants.

No antigen has been assigned to these receptors. TCRdb analysed the 5' RACE reads with MiXCR anew, one entry per CDR3 protein. The sample lists 250,000 to 350,000 distinct CDR3 sequences; approximately 8% were seen once. The specimen was blood, either unsorted or a sorted T cell fraction (not recorded which). These receptors originate from a male donor with ankylosing spondylitis.

This clonotype was observed a few times. The chain has TRBV2 and TRBJ1-1; D remains ambiguous. Per the germline V gene, CDR1 is SNHLY and CDR2 is FYNNEI. Trimming removed 8 bases at V and 0 bases at J, with 10 bases between. This CDR3 is built from 13 residues. The CDR3, as DNA: TGTGCCAGCGGCGGATTCATGAACACTGAAGCTTTCTTT. Protein sequence: CASGGFMNTEAFF.

This clonotype has ten or more counts. V and J are TRBV5-1 and TRBJ1-1; D not certain. The V and J ends lost 0 bases and 7 bases respectively, with 13 bases between them. The length of the CDR3 is 14 residues. Germline CDR1 reads SGHRS; CDR2 reads YFSETQ. The CDR3 bases are TGCGCCAGCAGCTTGGCCGGGTCGAACGGTGAAGCTTTCTTT. Translated, it gives CASSLAGSNGEAFF.

The sample holds a few counts of this clonotype. The V and J genes are TRBV6-4 and TRBJ1-1; 7 bases align to TRBD1. Looked up from germline, CDR1 is MRHNA and CDR2 is SNTAGT. CDR3 length: 14 amino acids. V shed 2 bases, J shed 1 base, and the junction held 1 base outside the gene matches. In DNA form, the CDR3 reads TGTGCCAGCAGTGACCGGGACAGGAACACTGAAGCTTTCTTT. Translated, it gives CASSDRDRNTEAFF.

The rearrangement joins TRBV27 to TRBJ2-1, with D possibly being TRBD2 (7 bases). With 4 bases removed from V and 7 bases from J, the gap between germline ends came to 17 bases. CDR1 and CDR2 (germline): MNHEY, SMNVEV (reference sequence). This CDR3 is 15 amino acids long. The CDR3 coding sequence is TGTGCCAGCAGTTACCGGGCGGGGGCAAGGAATGAGCAGTTCTTC. Amino acid sequence: CASSYRAGARNEQFF.

The genes are TRBV7-3 and TRBJ2-2; the D gene is possibly TRBD1 (5 bases). Trimming cost V 5 bases and J 2 bases, with 15 bases left between them. Germline values: CDR1 SGHTA, CDR2 FQGTGA. The CDR3 totals 16 residues. CDR3 amino acids: CASSPRTPVNTGELFF. The CDR3, as DNA: TGTGCCAGCAGCCCCAGGACACCAGTAAACACCGGGGAGCTGTTTTTT.

The V gene is TRBV5-1, the J gene TRBJ1-1; 10 nucleotides agree with TRBD1. Germline loops: CDR1 SGHRS, CDR2 YFSETQ. V shed 4 bases and J 3 bases; nucleotides not matched to a gene: 3. The CDR3 spans 14 residues. The CDR3 sequence is CASSRGQGDTEAFF. Here the CDR3 DNA reads TGCGCCAGCAGCAGAGGACAGGGGGACACTGAAGCTTTCTTT.